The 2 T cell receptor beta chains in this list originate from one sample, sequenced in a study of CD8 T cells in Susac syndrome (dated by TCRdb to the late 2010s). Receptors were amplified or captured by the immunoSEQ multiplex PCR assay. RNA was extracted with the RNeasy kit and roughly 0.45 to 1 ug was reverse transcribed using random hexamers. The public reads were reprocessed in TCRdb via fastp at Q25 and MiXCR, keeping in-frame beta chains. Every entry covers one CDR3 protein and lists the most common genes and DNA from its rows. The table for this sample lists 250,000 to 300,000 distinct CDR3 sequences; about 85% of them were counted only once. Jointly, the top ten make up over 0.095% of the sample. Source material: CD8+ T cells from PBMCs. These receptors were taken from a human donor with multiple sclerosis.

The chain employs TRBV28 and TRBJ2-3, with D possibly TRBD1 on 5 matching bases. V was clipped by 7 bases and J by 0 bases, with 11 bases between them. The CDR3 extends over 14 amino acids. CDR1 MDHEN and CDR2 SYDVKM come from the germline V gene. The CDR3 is CASKDISSTDTQYF. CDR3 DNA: TGTGCCAGCAAGGACATTTCTAGCACAGATACGCAGTATTTT.

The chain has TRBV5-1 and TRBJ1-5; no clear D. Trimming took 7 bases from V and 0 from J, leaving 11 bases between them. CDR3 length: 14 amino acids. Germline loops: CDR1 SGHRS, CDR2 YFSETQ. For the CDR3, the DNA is TGCGCCAGCTCGATAGACTATAGCAATCAGCCCCAGCATTTT. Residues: CASSIDYSNQPQHF.